The sequence of this T cell receptor (beta chain) was determined in a study of T cells in Graves' hyperthyroidism and ophthalmopathy (dated by TCRdb to 2018 to 2020). About the investigation overall: Peripheral blood was sampled at the time of initial diagnosis, prior to any treatment. For training and testing, the 95 to 100 patients in the discovery cohort were randomly divided in a 7:3 ratio. To identify distinguishing TCR V-J signatures, a discovery cohort of 90 to 100 patients was used, comprising 43 with Graves' ophthalmopathy and around 57 with stable Graves' hyperthyroidism. Prospective prediction of ophthalmopathy was tested in an independent validation cohort of approximately 19 hyperthyroidism patients and 17 patients who later progressed to ophthalmopathy. In addition, the study compared T-cell repertoires in thyroid tissue and in blood from several Graves' hyperthyroidism patients. TCR Vbeta CDR3 sequencing of 135 peripheral blood samples (43 ophthalmopathy, 75 to 85 hyperthyroidism and approximately 17 progressor patients) is reported in the paper. Following sampling, methimazole starting at 30 mg daily was given to hyperthyroidism patients, and high-dose intravenous methylprednisolone was given to ophthalmopathy patients. Results and caveats for the whole study, not just this receptor: In cross-validation, a model built on a 13 V-J signature told ophthalmopathy apart from stable hyperthyroidism with approximately 91% sensitivity and roughly 83% specificity, and in testing the same model reached 80%/75%. No statistical method was used to fix the sample size in advance, and group allocation was not hidden from the investigators. In validation, the model predicted progression to ophthalmopathy with around 71% sensitivity and around 72% specificity, a median of approximately 6.7 months before onset. Most expanded thyroid clonotypes (frequency above 0.001) were also detected in blood, a finding suggesting that blood repertoires may reflect thyroid immune responses.

Ophthalmopathy patients had moderately to severely active disease, with a Clinical Activity Score of 3 or more, a NOSPECS grade of 4 or more, and a disease duration of less than 3 months. The study excluded patients with uncontrolled infections, other autoimmune diseases, pregnancy or lactation. Diagnoses were established on the basis of clinical symptoms, serum thyroxine and TRAb, thyroid ultrasound, and orbital computed tomography. PBMCs were isolated from about 10 ml of fresh peripheral blood by Ficoll-Paque density gradient centrifugation. Total RNA was extracted with Trizol reagent, and quality was checked on an Agilent 2100 Bioanalyzer. A few counts support this clonotype. Its antigen is currently not known. Base quality data are lacking; no much larger clone is found one base away. Amplification of TCR beta CDR3 regions was carried out from RNA transcripts. The first round of RT-PCR for the TCR CDR3 was performed with the HTBI primer set and the Qiagen OneStep RT-PCR kit. The libraries were constructed in a second round of multiplex PCR and then size-selected and purified. Sequencing of the libraries was done on an Illumina HiSeq2000 using paired-end 100 bp reads. The original pipeline was this. SOAPnuke was used to process the raw data, removing reads that contained adapters or uncalled bases, had a mean Phred below 15, or lacked an exact match to the constant primer or identifier. High-quality paired reads were merged with COPE v1.2.5, and unique nucleotide sequences were defined as clonotypes. Clonotypes were aligned to IMGT TRBV, TRBD and TRBJ reference segments using MiTCR v1.1. Only V-J combinations with frequency above 0.0001, covering 99% to 99.2% of repertoires, were analysed. The TCS score was defined as F50 (clonal expansion) divided by E x V (chaos), with BLOSUM62-based TCRdist calculated between CDR3 peptides within each V-J. Welch's t-statistics and random forest reduced some 510 V-J features to roughly 13, which were used in a naive Bayes classifier (R e1071). TCRdb reprocessed the public reads (quality trimming at Q25 with fastp, clone calling with MiXCR) and kept in-frame beta chains. Each entry is one CDR3 protein sequence, shown with its most common DNA and genes. These V and J calls are TCRdb output, not the study's own analysis. The sample table lists about 640,000 distinct CDR3 sequences, under 25% of them with a count of one. The ten largest clones add up to 34% of the sample.

There are 13 amino acids in the CDR3, from cysteine to phenylalanine inclusive. Only CDR3 DNA is held: 39 bases, read in frame from base 1. CDR1 and CDR2 were assigned from the germline V gene as MNHEY and SVGEGT. V is shortened by 6 bases, J by 2 bases, and the region joining them spans 8 bases. Sequenced: blood. The V and J genes are TRBV6-2 or TRBV6-3 and TRBJ1-3; the D gene cannot be named for sure. This sequence was found in a man aged 25-40 years with Graves' ophthalmopathy. The bases are TGTGCCAGCAGGGCAGGCGCTGGAAACACCATATATTTT. The encoded protein is CASRAGAGNTIYF.